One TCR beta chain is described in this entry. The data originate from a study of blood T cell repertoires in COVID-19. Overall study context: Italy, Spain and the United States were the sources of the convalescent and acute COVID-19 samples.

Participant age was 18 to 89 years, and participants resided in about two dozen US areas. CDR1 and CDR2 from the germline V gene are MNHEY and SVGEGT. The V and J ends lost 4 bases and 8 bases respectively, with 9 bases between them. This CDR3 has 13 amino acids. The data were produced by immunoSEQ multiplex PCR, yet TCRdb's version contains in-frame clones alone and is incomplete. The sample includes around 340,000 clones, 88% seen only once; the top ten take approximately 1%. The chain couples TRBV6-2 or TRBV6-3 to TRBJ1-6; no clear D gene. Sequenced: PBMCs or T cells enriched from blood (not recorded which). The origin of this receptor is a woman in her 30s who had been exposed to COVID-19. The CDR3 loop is CASSSMGDSPLHF. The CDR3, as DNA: TGTGCCAGCAGTTCGATGGGCGATTCACCCCTCCACTTT.